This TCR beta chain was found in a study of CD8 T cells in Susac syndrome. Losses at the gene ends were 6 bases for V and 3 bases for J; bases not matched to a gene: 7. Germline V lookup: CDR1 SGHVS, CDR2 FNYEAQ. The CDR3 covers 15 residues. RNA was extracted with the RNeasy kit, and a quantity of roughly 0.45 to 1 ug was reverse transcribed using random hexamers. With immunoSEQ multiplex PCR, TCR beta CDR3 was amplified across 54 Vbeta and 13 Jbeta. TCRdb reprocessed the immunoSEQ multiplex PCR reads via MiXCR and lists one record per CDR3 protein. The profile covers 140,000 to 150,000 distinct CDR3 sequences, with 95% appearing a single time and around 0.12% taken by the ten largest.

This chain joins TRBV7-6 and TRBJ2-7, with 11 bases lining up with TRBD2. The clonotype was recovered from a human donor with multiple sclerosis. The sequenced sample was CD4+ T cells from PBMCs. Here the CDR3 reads CASSPSSGGHYEQYF. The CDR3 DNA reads TGTGCCAGCAGTCCTTCTAGCGGGGGGCACTACGAGCAGTACTTC.